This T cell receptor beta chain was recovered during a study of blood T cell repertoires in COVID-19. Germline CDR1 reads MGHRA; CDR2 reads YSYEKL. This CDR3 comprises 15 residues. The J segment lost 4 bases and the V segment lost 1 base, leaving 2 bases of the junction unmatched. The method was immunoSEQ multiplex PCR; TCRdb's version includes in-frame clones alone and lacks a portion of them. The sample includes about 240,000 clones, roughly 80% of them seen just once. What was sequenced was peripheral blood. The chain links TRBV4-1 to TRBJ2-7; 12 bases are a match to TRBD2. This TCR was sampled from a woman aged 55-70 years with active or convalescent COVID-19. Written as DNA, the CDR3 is TGCGCCAGCAGCCAAGCGGGACTAGCGGGTTACGAGCAGTACTTC. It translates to CASSQAGLAGYEQYF.